These T cell receptor beta chains were read from a single sample in a study of T cell changes during pregnancy in multiple sclerosis. Profiled with immunoSEQ multiplex PCR; TCRdb holds only in-frame clones, not every one. Of roughly 61,000 clones in the sample, 93% were seen once. This sample comprised peripheral blood, obtained after pregnancy. The receptors shown here come from a female donor with multiple sclerosis, enrolled in a pregnancy study. Both conserved end residues are trimmed from each CDR3. Each record gives: CDR3 protein, V gene, J gene.

ASSQRTGSRTEAF	TRBV14	TRBJ1-1
ASSLQGVSQEAQY	TRBV5-4	TRBJ2-5
SARVVETQY	TRBV20-1	TRBJ2-5
SVESTDHYGYT	TRBV29-1	TRBJ1-2
ASSEVSSVYEQY	TRBV6-1	TRBJ2-7
ASSLGVGIGETQY	TRBV5-1	TRBJ2-5
SVEQGSFMNTEAF	TRBV29-1	TRBJ1-1
ASSFSDRARENEQF	TRBV27	TRBJ2-1
ASSQGLAGAYNEQF	TRBV4-3	TRBJ2-1
ASSQQGSHEKLF	TRBV18	TRBJ1-4
ASNDRGREKLF	TRBV19	TRBJ1-4
ASSPTSAYEQY	TRBV18	TRBJ2-7
ASSDIVDSPYEQY	TRBV2	TRBJ2-7
ASSLALAGGEQETQY	TRBV7-2	TRBJ2-5
ASSPLHEQY	TRBV7-2	TRBJ2-7
ASSYPSGQHTGELF	TRBV6-6	TRBJ2-2
ASSRLAGGDTQY	TRBV27	TRBJ2-3
ASSLGGESSAF	TRBV7-8	TRBJ1-1
ASSLAGPTSGNTIY	TRBV5-4	TRBJ1-3
ASSPPGQGYWYEQY	TRBV18	TRBJ2-7
ASSYSTGGYGYT	TRBV7-9	TRBJ1-2
AGGQAGYGYT	TRBV19	TRBJ1-2
AWSPGQPNGYT	TRBV30	TRBJ1-2
ASSILLSAGELF	TRBV19	TRBJ2-2
AISEIDRGSYGYT	TRBV10-3	TRBJ1-2
ASTPWGGTEAF	TRBV5-8	TRBJ1-1
ASRVAGDIYEQY	TRBV27	TRBJ2-7
ASSRYGTSGRTDTQY	TRBV27	TRBJ2-3
ASSFSSGGGSLRTQY	TRBV7-2	TRBJ2-3
ASSQDWAEQY	TRBV4-3	TRBJ2-7
ASSPQGSNQPQH	TRBV19	TRBJ1-5
ASSVVVTPDYGYT	TRBV9	TRBJ1-2
ASSGQKYEQY	TRBV2	TRBJ2-7
AISTSGNNEQF	TRBV10-3	TRBJ2-1
ASSQETLSSYEQY	TRBV4-3	TRBJ2-7
ASSIGTAPVYEQY	TRBV19	TRBJ2-7
ASSYWSGQQETQY	TRBV6-5	TRBJ2-5
ASSVMGPRNEQF	TRBV2	TRBJ2-1
ASSFRGGTDTQY	TRBV7-3	TRBJ2-3
ATSRDKGQGRRYT	TRBV15	TRBJ1-2
ASAPGGGTNTQY	TRBV14	TRBJ2-3
ATGLAGAYNEQF	TRBV18	TRBJ2-1
ASSLDTGFGYT	TRBV5-5	TRBJ1-2
ASSLAQGYEQF	TRBV7-6	TRBJ2-1
ASSTFLAGRFGETQY	TRBV28	TRBJ2-5
ASSKGFGAPVSGSSVDTQY	TRBV21-1	TRBJ2-3
SVGNIGGADTEAF	TRBV29-1	TRBJ1-1
SASVQGELYGYT	TRBV29-1	TRBJ1-2
ASKWTTSSYEQY	TRBV6-5	TRBJ2-7
ASSGWGPSGANVLT	TRBV5-4	TRBJ2-6
ASSPFLPRTSGNRSYEQY	TRBV18	TRBJ2-7
ASSLLLAGGKETQY	TRBV28	TRBJ2-5
ASSQVGGIGIGNQPQH	TRBV28	TRBJ1-5
ASNRDVTEAF	TRBV28	TRBJ1-1
ASSFGGRSDTQY	TRBV28	TRBJ2-3
ASSKWGGTSPYEQY	TRBV19	TRBJ2-7
ASSLTGSAIPGELF	TRBV7-2	TRBJ2-2
ASSQDRDSNQPQH	TRBV4-2	TRBJ1-5
ASSVEPLGSYNEQF	TRBV9	TRBJ2-1